This T cell receptor (beta chain) was recorded in a study of blood T cells in healthy people across ages. Study conclusions and caveats: A greater number of naive CD4+ cells and higher diversity distinguished long-lived donors from aged donors.

Primed by a sample-barcoded 5' primer and a J-beta primer mix, a second PCR proceeded for about 7 to 11 cycles. Through a template-switch adaptor with 12 random nucleotides, each cDNA molecule received a tag. TCRdb recomputed calls from the 5' RACE reads with MiXCR, one row per CDR3 protein. The sample yields roughly 700,000 distinct CDR3 sequences, approximately 31% seen once. From germline, CDR1 is SGHRS and CDR2 YFSETQ. The CDR3 runs 15 residues. Between the trimmed V and J ends, which lost 4 bases and 1 base, there was a span of 15 bases. All donors came from Russia, were Caucasian and healthy, and spanned ages roughly 6 to 95. This clonotype was counted many times. Its target is not known.

This receptor was identified in a woman aged 80 or over in good health. The V gene is TRBV5-1, the J gene TRBJ2-7; possible D gene TRBD2, 8 bases. What was sequenced was blood. The CDR3: CASSRDSGGSYEQYF. As DNA, the CDR3 is TGCGCCAGCAGCCGGGACAGCGGGGGATCCTACGAGCAGTACTTC.